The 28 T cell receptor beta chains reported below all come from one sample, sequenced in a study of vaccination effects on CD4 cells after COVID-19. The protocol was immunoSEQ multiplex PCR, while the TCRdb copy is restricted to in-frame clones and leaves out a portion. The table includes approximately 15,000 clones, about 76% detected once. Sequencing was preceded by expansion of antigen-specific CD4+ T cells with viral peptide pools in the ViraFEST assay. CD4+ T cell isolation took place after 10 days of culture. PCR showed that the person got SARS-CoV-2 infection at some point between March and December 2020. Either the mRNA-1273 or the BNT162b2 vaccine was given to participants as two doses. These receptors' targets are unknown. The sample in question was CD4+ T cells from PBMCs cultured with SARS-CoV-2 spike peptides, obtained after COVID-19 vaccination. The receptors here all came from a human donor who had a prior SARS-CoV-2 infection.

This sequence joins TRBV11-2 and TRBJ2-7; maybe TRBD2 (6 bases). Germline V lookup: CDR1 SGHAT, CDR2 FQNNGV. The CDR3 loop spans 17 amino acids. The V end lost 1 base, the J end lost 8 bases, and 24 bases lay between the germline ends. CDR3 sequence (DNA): TGTGCCAGCAGCTTAGTGGGGTCAGGCGGGACCGTCTCCCAGCAGTACTTC. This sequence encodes CASSLVGSGGTVSQQYF.

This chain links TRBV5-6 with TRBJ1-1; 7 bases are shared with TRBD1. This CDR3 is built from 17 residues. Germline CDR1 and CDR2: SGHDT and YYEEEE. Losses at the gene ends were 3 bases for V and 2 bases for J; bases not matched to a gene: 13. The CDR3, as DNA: TGTGCCAGCAGCTCGGGTCACAGGGGAGAGGGAAACACTGAAGCTTTCTTT. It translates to CASSSGHRGEGNTEAFF.

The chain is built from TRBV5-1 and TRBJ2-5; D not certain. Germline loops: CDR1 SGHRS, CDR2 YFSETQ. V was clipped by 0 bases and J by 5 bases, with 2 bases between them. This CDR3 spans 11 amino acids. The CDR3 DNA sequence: TGCGCCAGCAGCTTGGAGGAGACCCAGTACTTC. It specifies CASSLEETQYF.

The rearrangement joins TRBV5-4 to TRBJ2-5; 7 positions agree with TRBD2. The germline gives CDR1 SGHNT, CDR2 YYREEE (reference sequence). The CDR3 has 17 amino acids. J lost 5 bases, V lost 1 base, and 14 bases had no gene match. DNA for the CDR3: TGTGCCAGCAGCTTGAGGAGCGGGACTACAACAAGGGAGACCCAGTACTTC. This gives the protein CASSLRSGTTTRETQYF.

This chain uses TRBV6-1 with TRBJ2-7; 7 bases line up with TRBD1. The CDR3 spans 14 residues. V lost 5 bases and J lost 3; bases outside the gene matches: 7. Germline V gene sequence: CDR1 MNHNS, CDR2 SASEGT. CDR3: CASSSSDRVYEQYF. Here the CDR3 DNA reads TGTGCCAGCAGTTCCTCCGACAGGGTCTACGAGCAGTACTTC.

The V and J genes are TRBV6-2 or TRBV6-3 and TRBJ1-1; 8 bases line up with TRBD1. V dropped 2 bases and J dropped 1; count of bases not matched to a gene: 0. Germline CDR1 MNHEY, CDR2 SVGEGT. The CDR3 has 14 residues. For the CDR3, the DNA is TGTGCCAGCAGTTACGACAGGGGGAACACTGAAGCTTTCTTT. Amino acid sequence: CASSYDRGNTEAFF.

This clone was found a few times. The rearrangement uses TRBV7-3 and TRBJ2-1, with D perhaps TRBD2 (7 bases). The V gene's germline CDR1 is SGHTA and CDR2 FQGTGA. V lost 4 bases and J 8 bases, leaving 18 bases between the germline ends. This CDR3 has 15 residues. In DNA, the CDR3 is TGTGCCAGCAGCTCCTACGGGGGGCCGGGGTATGAGCAGTTCTTC. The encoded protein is CASSSYGGPGYEQFF.

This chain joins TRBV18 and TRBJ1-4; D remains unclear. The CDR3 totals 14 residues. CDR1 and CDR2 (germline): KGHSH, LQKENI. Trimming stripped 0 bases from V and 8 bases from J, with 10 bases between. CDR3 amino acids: CASSPPSRQEKLFF. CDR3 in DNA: TGTGCCAGCTCACCACCATCCCGGCAGGAAAAACTGTTTTTT. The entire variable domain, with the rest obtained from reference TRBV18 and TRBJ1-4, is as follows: NAGVMQNPRHLVRRRGQEARLRCSPMKGHSHVYWYRQLPEEGLKFMVYLQKENIIDESGMPKERFSAEFPKEGPSILRIQQVVRGDSAAYFCASSPPSRQEKLFFGSGTQLSVL.

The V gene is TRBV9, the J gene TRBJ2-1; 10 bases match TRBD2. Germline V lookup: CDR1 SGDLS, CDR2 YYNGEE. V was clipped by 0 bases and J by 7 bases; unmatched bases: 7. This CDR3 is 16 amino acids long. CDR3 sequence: CASSVGLAGAGNEQFF. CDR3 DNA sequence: TGTGCCAGCAGCGTAGGGCTAGCGGGAGCAGGGAATGAGCAGTTCTTC.

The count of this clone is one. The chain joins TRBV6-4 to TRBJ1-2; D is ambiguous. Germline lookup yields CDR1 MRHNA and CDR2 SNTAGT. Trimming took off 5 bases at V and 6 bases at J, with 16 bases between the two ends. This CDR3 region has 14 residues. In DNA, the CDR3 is TGTGCCAGCAGTCCTTCGGGCTTCTCGGATGGCTACACCTTC. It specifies CASSPSGFSDGYTF.

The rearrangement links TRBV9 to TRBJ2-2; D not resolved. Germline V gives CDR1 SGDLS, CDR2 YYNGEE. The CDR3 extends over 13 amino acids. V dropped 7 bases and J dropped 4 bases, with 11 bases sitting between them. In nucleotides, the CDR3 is TGTGCCAGCGGGCCTCAGCCCACCGGGGAGCTGTTTTTT. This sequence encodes CASGPQPTGELFF.

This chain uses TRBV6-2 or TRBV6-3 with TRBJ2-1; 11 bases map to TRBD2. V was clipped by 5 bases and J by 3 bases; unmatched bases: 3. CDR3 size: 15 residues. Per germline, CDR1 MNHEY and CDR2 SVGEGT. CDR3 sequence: CASSLLAGGYNEQFF. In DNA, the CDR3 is TGTGCCAGCAGTCTTCTAGCGGGAGGCTACAATGAGCAGTTCTTC.

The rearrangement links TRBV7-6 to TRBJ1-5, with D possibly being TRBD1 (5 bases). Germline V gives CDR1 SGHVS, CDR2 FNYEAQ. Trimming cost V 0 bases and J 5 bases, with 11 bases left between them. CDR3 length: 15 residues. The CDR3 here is CASSLAPGRYQPQHF. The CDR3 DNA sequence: TGTGCCAGCAGCTTAGCACCAGGGAGATATCAGCCCCAGCATTTT.

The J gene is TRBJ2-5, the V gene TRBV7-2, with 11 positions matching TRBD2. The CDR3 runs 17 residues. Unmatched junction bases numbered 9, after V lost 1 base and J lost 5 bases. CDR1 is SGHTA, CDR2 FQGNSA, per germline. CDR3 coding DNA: TGTGCCAGCAGCTTAGACCGGCTAGCGGGAGGAGGGGAGACCCAGTACTTC. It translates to CASSLDRLAGGGETQYF.

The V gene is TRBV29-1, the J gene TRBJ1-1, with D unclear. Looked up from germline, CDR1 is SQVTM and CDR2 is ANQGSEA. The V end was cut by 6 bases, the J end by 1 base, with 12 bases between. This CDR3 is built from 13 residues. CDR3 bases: TGCAGCGTCGGACGCATACGGAACACTGAAGCTTTCTTT. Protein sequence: CSVGRIRNTEAFF.

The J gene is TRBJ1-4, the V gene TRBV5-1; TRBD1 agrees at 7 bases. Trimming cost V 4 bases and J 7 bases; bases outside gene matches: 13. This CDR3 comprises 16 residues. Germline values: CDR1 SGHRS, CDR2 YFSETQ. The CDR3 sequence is CASSVGATGLGEKLFF. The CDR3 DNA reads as TGCGCCAGCAGCGTGGGGGCGACAGGGTTGGGTGAAAAACTGTTTTTT.

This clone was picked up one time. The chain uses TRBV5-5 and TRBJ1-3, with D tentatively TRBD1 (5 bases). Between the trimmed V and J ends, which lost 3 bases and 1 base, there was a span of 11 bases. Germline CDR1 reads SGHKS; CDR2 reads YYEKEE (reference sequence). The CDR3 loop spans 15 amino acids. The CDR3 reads CASSWGWESGNTIYF. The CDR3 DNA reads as TGTGCCAGCAGCTGGGGCTGGGAATCTGGAAACACCATATATTTT.

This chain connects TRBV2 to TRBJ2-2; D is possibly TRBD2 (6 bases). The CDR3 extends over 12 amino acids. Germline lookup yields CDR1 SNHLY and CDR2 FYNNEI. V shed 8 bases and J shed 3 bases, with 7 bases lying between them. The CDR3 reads CASSGDTGELFF. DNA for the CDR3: TGTGCCAGCTCGGGAGACACCGGGGAGCTGTTTTTT.

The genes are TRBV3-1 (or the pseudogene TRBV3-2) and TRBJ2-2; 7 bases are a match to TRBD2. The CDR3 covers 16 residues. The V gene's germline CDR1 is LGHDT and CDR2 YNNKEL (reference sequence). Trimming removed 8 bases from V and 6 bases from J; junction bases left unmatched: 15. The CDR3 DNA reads TGTGCCAGCGGTCATAGCGGGTTGGGTACCCCCGGGGAGCTGTTTTTT. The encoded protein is CASGHSGLGTPGELFF.

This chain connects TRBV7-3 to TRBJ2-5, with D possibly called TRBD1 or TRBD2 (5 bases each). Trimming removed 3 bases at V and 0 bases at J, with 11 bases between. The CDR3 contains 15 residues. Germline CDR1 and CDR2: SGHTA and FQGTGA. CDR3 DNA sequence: TGTGCCAGCAGCTTTTCTCCGGGACACCAAGAGACCCAGTACTTC. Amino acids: CASSFSPGHQETQYF. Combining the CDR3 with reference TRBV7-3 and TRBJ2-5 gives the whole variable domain GAGVSQTPSNKVTEKGKYVELRCDPISGHTALYWYRQSLGQGPEFLIYFQGTGAADDSGLPNDRFFAVRPEGSVSTLKIQRTERGDSAVYLCASSFSPGHQETQYFGPGTRLLVL.

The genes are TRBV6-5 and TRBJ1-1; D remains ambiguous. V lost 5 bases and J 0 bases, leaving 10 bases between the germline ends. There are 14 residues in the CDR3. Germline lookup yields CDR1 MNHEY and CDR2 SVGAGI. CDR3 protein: CASSPLQMNTEAFF. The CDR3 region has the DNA TGTGCCAGCAGTCCTTTACAGATGAACACTGAAGCTTTCTTT.

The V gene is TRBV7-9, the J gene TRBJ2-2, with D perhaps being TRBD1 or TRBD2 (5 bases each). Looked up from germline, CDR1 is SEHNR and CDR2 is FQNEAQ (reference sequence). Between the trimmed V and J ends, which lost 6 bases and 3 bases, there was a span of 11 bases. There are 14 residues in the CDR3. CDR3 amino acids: CASSAGTYTGELFF. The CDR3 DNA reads TGTGCCAGCAGTGCCGGGACGTACACCGGGGAGCTGTTTTTT.

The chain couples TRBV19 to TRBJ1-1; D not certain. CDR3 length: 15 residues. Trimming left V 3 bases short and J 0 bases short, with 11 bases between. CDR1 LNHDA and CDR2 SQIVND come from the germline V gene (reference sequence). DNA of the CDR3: TGTGCCAGTAGTATTATCTCAGCCTTGAACACTGAAGCTTTCTTT. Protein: CASSIISALNTEAFF.

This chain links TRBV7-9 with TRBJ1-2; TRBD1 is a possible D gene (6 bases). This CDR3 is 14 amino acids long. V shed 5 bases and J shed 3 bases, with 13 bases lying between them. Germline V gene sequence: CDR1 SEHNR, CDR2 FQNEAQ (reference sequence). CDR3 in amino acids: CASSPRGGDYGYTF. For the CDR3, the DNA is TGTGCCAGCAGCCCCCGAGGGGGGGACTATGGCTACACCTTC.

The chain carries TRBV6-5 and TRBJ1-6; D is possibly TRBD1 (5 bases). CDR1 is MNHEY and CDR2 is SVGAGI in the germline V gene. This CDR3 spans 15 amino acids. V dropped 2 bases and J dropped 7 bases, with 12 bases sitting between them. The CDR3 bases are TGTGCCAGCAGTTACGAGGGACCCGGGAATTCACCCCTCCACTTT. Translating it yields CASSYEGPGNSPLHF.

Written as DNA, the CDR3 is TGTGCCAGCAGCGTGGGGGAGGGACCCCATGAAAAACTGTTTTTT. This gives the protein CASSVGEGPHEKLFF. The rearrangement joins TRBV9 to TRBJ1-4, with D possibly matching TRBD1 (5 bases). Germline V gene data show CDR1 as SGDLS and CDR2 as YYNGEE. The CDR3 is 15 amino acids. The ends were cut back, 2 bases at V and 6 bases at J, with 14 bases in the middle.

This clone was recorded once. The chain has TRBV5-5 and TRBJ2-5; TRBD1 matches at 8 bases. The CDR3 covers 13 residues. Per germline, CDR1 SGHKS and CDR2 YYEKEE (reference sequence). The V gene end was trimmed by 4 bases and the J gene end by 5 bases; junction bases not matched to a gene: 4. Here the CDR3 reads CASSRTGSETQYF. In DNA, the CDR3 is TGTGCCAGCAGCCGGACAGGGAGCGAGACCCAGTACTTC.

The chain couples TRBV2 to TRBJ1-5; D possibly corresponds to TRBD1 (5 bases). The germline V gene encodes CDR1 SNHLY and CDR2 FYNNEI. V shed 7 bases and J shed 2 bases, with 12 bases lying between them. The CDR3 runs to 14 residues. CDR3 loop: CASIPDTGNQPQHF. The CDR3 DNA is TGTGCCAGCATCCCGGACACCGGCAATCAGCCCCAGCATTTT.